This record covers a single TCR beta chain. Its antigen is not yet known. Qualities for individual bases were not recorded, and no much larger clone is one base off. This sample also contains other DNA sequences that code for the same CDR3. V is clipped by 3 bases and J by 1 base, and the sequence between their germline boundaries is 6 bases long. Its CDR3 holds 13 amino acids, cysteine through phenylalanine. Only the CDR3 part of the read is kept: 39 bases, read in frame from the first base. From the germline V gene, CDR1 is SGHTA and CDR2 is FQGTGA. This sample stems from a study of cytomegalovirus exposure and HLA in healthy donors (dated 2017 in TCRdb). About the investigation overall: A later analysis indicated that the 120 validation repertoires were generated on the platform also employed for the approximately 700 repertoires of the first cohort. The study aimed to test whether cataloging public T cell receptors could reveal signatures of past pathogen exposure. In addition to the first cohort of 666 subjects, a separate validation cohort of around 110 different subjects was used. To predict cytomegalovirus infection status, the study brought together high-throughput TCR immunosequencing, statistical association of individual TCRs with disease status, and machine learning.

The donors were included in the validation cohort of 120 subjects, a group kept apart from the roughly 690-subject first cohort. The full study reports these points: In vitro tests confirmed that a few of the cytomegalovirus-associated TCR beta chains recognize cytomegalovirus antigens. Subsequent analysis determined that TCRs grouped into clusters in the first cohort also showed a tendency toward co-occurrence across the 120 validation repertoires, and approximately 93% of cluster scores exceeded 0. Most TCR sequences were observed very rarely across donors, whereas some public TCRs were present in many individuals. The authors suggested that the approach could potentially be extended to other disease states and immunological phenotypes. Cytomegalovirus status was reported to be diagnosed by the classifier with high specificity and sensitivity in both the original and validation cohorts. A total of about 180 TCR beta chains were listed by the study as associated with cytomegalovirus. All 110 or so repertoires were used to score co-occurrence in the validation cohort in a later analysis, because that analysis had no HLA typing for the cohort.

Receptors were amplified or captured by the immunoSEQ multiplex PCR assay. Processing in the source paper ran as follows. A statistical classification framework was built to diagnose cytomegalovirus status from the catalog of TCR beta chain sequences. The table was pulled from immuneACCESS by TCRdb, which kept in-frame rearrangements only. Such tables lose some clones; where checked, under half of the loss comes from unresolved V genes, and the rest has no known cause. V and J calls and clone size come straight from that table; D and trimming were deduced from the DNA. Across this sample there are tens of thousands of clones, with around 96% seen only once. The top ten constitute approximately 1.5% of the sample.

What was sequenced was PBMCs. Recombination joined TRBV7-3 with TRBJ1-1; there is no confident call for the D gene. The TCR sequence derives from a man aged 18-30 years in good health and CMV-seropositive. The DNA sequence reads TGTGCCAGCAGCTTGCAGGCGAACACTGAAGCTTTCTTT. This yields the protein CASSLQANTEAFF.